Below, 32 T cell receptor beta chains from the same sample are listed, as sequenced in a study of blood T cell repertoires in COVID-19. Some clones are missing from TCRdb's copy, which holds only in-frame ones; the method was immunoSEQ multiplex PCR. This sample has about 67,000 clones, with approximately 79% found just once. The sequencing sample was made of peripheral blood. The receptors were gathered from a woman aged 60-75 years with acute or convalescent COVID-19.

V is TRBV7-9 and J is TRBJ1-2; no clear D. Looked up from germline, CDR1 is SEHNR and CDR2 is FQNEAQ (reference sequence). V shed 1 base and J shed 7 bases, with 22 bases lying between them. This CDR3 region has 17 residues. This CDR3 reads CASSLVRMRAIPGGYTF. The CDR3 DNA follows: TGTGCCAGCAGCTTAGTTCGAATGAGGGCAATCCCTGGTGGCTACACCTTC.

The chain recombines TRBV2 with TRBJ1-2; TRBD1 matches 7 bases. V lost 5 bases to trimming and J lost 8 bases; unmatched junction nucleotides: 5. CDR3 length: 12 amino acids. From germline, CDR1 is SNHLY and CDR2 FYNNEI. The CDR3 DNA is TGTGCCAGCAGTTCCGGGACAGTAGGCTACACCTTC. Translation: CASSSGTVGYTF. The full variable domain, with the rest looked up from reference TRBV2 and TRBJ1-2, is EPEVTQTPSHQVTQMGQEVILRCVPISNHLYFYWYRQILGQKVEFLVSFYNNEISEKSEIFDDQFSVERPDGSNFTLKIRSTKLEDSAMYFCASSSGTVGYTFGSGTRLTVV.

This chain uses TRBV5-4 with TRBJ1-2, with 8 nucleotides matching TRBD1. CDR1 is SGHNT and CDR2 is YYREEE in the germline V gene (reference sequence). CDR3 size: 14 residues. The trim removed 2 bases at V and 6 bases at J, leaving 6 bases unmatched. The CDR3 region is CASSFYRQGNGYTF. CDR3 DNA: TGTGCCAGCAGCTTTTATAGACAGGGGAATGGCTACACCTTC.

The genes are TRBV7-2 and TRBJ1-2; unclear D gene. Trimming pared 3 bases from V and 2 bases from J, leaving 19 bases between. CDR1 is SGHTA, CDR2 FQGNSA, per germline. The CDR3 runs 17 residues. CDR3 DNA sequence: TGTGCCAGCAGCTTTACCCCGCAGCTCGGCGGCAACTATGGCTACACCTTC. It encodes CASSFTPQLGGNYGYTF. Using reference TRBV7-2 and TRBJ1-2 for the parts outside the CDR3, the full variable domain is GAGVSQSPSNKVTEKGKDVELRCDPISGHTALYWYRQSLGQGLEFLIYFQGNSAPDKSGLPSDRFSAERTGGSVSTLTIQRTQQEDSAVYLCASSFTPQLGGNYGYTFGSGTRLTVV.

The chain links TRBV5-1 to TRBJ2-1, with 7 bases aligning to TRBD2. Germline loops: CDR1 SGHRS, CDR2 YFSETQ. This CDR3 contains 15 residues. The trim removed 0 bases at V and 3 bases at J, leaving 3 bases unmatched. CDR3: CASSLAGGYYNEQFF. The CDR3 bases are TGCGCCAGCAGCTTGGCGGGGGGATACTACAATGAGCAGTTCTTC.

The rearrangement links TRBV3-1 (or the pseudogene TRBV3-2) to TRBJ2-1; 12 bases agree with TRBD2. Germline-derived CDR1 and CDR2 are LGHDT and YNNKEL (reference sequence). The ends lost 1 base at V and 6 bases at J; junction bases unmatched: 1. The CDR3 runs to 15 residues. DNA of the CDR3: TGTGCCAGCAGCCAAGCGACTAGCGGGGGCAATGAGCAGTTCTTC. Protein product: CASSQATSGGNEQFF.

This chain uses TRBV7-2 with TRBJ2-7; 8 bases fit TRBD2. J lost 3 bases, V lost 1 base, and 5 bases had no gene match. CDR3 length: 15 residues. Germline V gene lookup returns CDR1 SGHTA and CDR2 FQGNSA. The CDR3 coding sequence is TGTGCCAGCAGCTTAGGGCTAGCGGGCTTCTACGAGCAGTACTTC. As protein: CASSLGLAGFYEQYF.

This clone was found once. CDR3 coding DNA: TGTGCCTGGAGTGTAACTACTGGGGCCAACGTCCTGACTTTC. Amino acid sequence: CAWSVTTGANVLTF. This chain joins TRBV30 and TRBJ2-6; D ambiguous. CDR1 and CDR2 (germline): GTSNPN, SVGIG (reference sequence). The CDR3 spans 14 residues. V was clipped by 0 bases and J by 2 bases, with 5 bases between them.

The rearrangement uses TRBV18 and TRBJ2-1; 7 nucleotides agree with TRBD2. V shed 5 bases and J 0 bases; nucleotides not matched to a gene: 7. The CDR3 consists of 16 residues. The germline CDR1 and CDR2 sequences are KGHSH and LQKENI. This CDR3 is CASSYRGENSYNEQFF. The CDR3 nucleotides read TGTGCCAGCTCATACCGGGGGGAAAACTCCTACAATGAGCAGTTCTTC.

This chain uses TRBV4-3 with TRBJ1-1; a weak D match, TRBD1 (6 bases). Per germline, CDR1 LGHNA and CDR2 YSLEER. The CDR3 runs 13 residues. Trimming took 0 bases from V and 11 from J, leaving 13 bases between them. The CDR3 sequence: CASSQDQNRVAFF. CDR3 bases: TGCGCCAGCAGCCAAGATCAAAACAGGGTGGCTTTCTTT.

The DNA of the CDR3 is TGTGCCATCAGGGGGACTAATACTGAAGCTTTCTTT. Its translation is CAIRGTNTEAFF. V is TRBV10-3 and J is TRBJ1-1, with D perhaps TRBD1 (5 bases). This CDR3 contains 12 residues. Per the germline V gene, CDR1 is ENHRY and CDR2 is SYGVKD. Trimming removed 6 bases at V and 5 bases at J, with 10 bases between.

This clone has a handful of counts. The rearrangement links TRBV20-1 to TRBJ2-5; D is undetermined. The germline V gene has CDR1 DFQATT and CDR2 SNEGSKA (reference sequence). The V and J ends lost 3 bases and 5 bases respectively, with 13 bases between them. The CDR3 is 13 residues long. CDR3 protein: CSASVSSRETQYF. The CDR3 DNA is TGCAGTGCTAGTGTTTCATCCCGGGAGACCCAGTACTTC.

The rearrangement links TRBV5-5 to TRBJ1-2; TRBD1 matches 7 bases. V lost 2 bases and J lost 4; bases outside the gene matches: 5. Germline V gives CDR1 SGHKS, CDR2 YYEKEE (reference sequence). The CDR3 consists of 14 residues. The CDR3 here is CASSLNRGGYGYTF. The CDR3 DNA reads TGTGCCAGCAGCTTAAACAGGGGTGGCTATGGCTACACCTTC.

The genes are TRBV15 and TRBJ2-7; TRBD2 aligns across 10 bases. The V and J ends lost 5 bases and 2 bases, in that order; junction bases with no gene match: 9. Per germline, CDR1 LNHNV and CDR2 YYDKDF (reference sequence). There are 16 residues in the CDR3. CDR3 region: CATSGRAGGDPYEQYF. Here the CDR3 DNA reads TGTGCCACCAGCGGTAGAGCGGGGGGGGATCCCTACGAGCAGTACTTC.

The gene calls are TRBV3-1 (or the pseudogene TRBV3-2) and TRBJ2-5; TRBD2 matches at 7 bases. This CDR3 contains 15 residues. The V and J ends lost 1 base and 4 bases, in that order; junction bases with no gene match: 6. The germline gives CDR1 LGHDT, CDR2 YNNKEL (reference sequence). The CDR3 DNA reads as TGTGCCAGCAGCCAAGGTCGCGGGGGTGGAGAGACCCAGTACTTC. This gives the protein CASSQGRGGGETQYF.

The chain couples TRBV7-2 to TRBJ1-3, with a weak D call TRBD1 (6 bases). Per germline, CDR1 SGHTA and CDR2 FQGNSA. The CDR3 spans 15 residues. Trimming cost V 4 bases and J 4 bases, with 14 bases left between them. The CDR3 nucleotides are TGTGCCAGCAGCTCCCCAGGGGCAGGAGGAAACACCATATATTTT. Amino acids: CASSSPGAGGNTIYF.

The V and J genes are TRBV7-9 and TRBJ1-2; no definite D call. The V gene's germline CDR1 is SEHNR and CDR2 FQNEAQ (reference sequence). This CDR3 region has 10 residues. Between the trimmed V and J ends, which lost 5 bases and 6 bases, there was a span of 4 bases. The CDR3 sequence is CASSPDGYTF. The CDR3 nucleotides are TGTGCCAGCAGCCCCGATGGCTACACCTTC.

This chain links TRBV25-1 with TRBJ2-1; 7 nucleotides match TRBD1. The junction had 5 bases not matched to a gene; V was cut back by 7 bases and J by 5 bases. CDR3 length: 13 amino acids. Germline V gene sequence: CDR1 MGHDK, CDR2 SYGVNS. The CDR3 here is CASTGQVNNEQFF. DNA of the CDR3: TGTGCCAGCACTGGACAGGTCAACAATGAGCAGTTCTTC.

For the CDR3, the DNA is TGTGCCAGCAGTTGGAGAGGGGGCTCCATGAACACTGAAGCTTTCTTT. Its translation: CASSWRGGSMNTEAFF. V usage is TRBV28 and J usage is TRBJ1-1; 7 bases are a match to TRBD1. Germline V gene sequence: CDR1 MDHEN, CDR2 SYDVKM. The CDR3 contains 16 residues. V lost 4 bases and J lost 0; bases outside the gene matches: 8.

J is TRBJ2-3 and V is TRBV7-9, with D possibly TRBD2 on 6 matching bases. Trimming removed 1 base at V and 4 bases at J, with 12 bases between. CDR1 and CDR2 from the germline V gene are SEHNR and FQNEAQ (reference sequence). The length of the CDR3 is 15 residues. This CDR3 reads CASSLGLPGADTQYF. CDR3 nucleotide sequence: TGTGCCAGCAGCTTAGGTCTGCCGGGGGCAGATACGCAGTATTTT.

This chain links TRBV6-2 or TRBV6-3 with TRBJ1-1, with TRBD1 matching 7 bases. This CDR3 comprises 14 residues. V lost 6 bases and J lost 3; bases outside the gene matches: 7. From germline, CDR1 is MNHEY and CDR2 SVGEGT. The CDR3 DNA sequence: TGTGCCAGCAGCTTCAGAGGGACAGACACTGAAGCTTTCTTT. Encoded protein: CASSFRGTDTEAFF.

V and J are TRBV29-1 and TRBJ2-1; D might be TRBD1 (6 bases). Trimming stripped 6 bases from V and 0 bases from J, with 12 bases between. Germline V gives CDR1 SQVTM, CDR2 ANQGSEA. The CDR3 length is 14 residues. Here the CDR3 reads CSVDRPRSYNEQFF. The CDR3 region has the DNA TGCAGCGTCGACAGGCCCCGCTCCTACAATGAGCAGTTCTTC.

This chain uses TRBV7-2 with TRBJ1-4; 9 bases line up with TRBD1. The CDR3 totals 13 residues. Germline V CDR1 and CDR2: SGHTA, FQGNSA. V lost 5 bases, J lost 6 bases, and 1 base stayed unmatched. CDR3 amino acids: CASSRTGDEKLFF. Written as DNA, the CDR3 is TGTGCCAGCAGCCGGACAGGGGATGAAAAACTGTTTTTT.

DNA of the CDR3: TGTGCCAGCAGCTTAGAAGACGGGGTTAATGAAAAACTGTTTTTT. This gives the protein CASSLEDGVNEKLFF. The chain carries TRBV7-9 and TRBJ1-4; unclear D gene. The CDR3 spans 15 residues. The V gene's germline CDR1 is SEHNR and CDR2 FQNEAQ (reference sequence). Trimming cost V 1 base and J 4 bases, with 10 bases left between them.

The chain employs TRBV5-6 and TRBJ1-2; 8 bases are a match to TRBD1. The V segment lost 0 bases and the J segment 4 bases; nucleotides outside the gene matches: 17. This CDR3 region has 19 residues. Germline CDR1 and CDR2: SGHDT and YYEEEE. CDR3 residues: CASSLGAVTHRGRVYGYTF. Here the CDR3 DNA reads TGTGCCAGCAGCTTGGGGGCCGTGACCCACAGGGGGAGAGTCTATGGCTACACCTTC. Full variable domain (rest looked up from reference TRBV5-6 and TRBJ1-2): DAGVTQSPTHLIKTRGQQVTLRCSPKSGHDTVSWYQQALGQGPQFIFQYYEEEERQRGNFPDRFSGHQFPNYSSELNVNALLLGDSALYLCASSLGAVTHRGRVYGYTFGSGTRLTVV.

This sequence joins TRBV28 and TRBJ2-7; 14 nucleotides match TRBD2. The CDR3 contains 15 residues. V was clipped by 2 bases and J by 4 bases; unmatched bases: 1. CDR1 is MDHEN and CDR2 is SYDVKM in the germline V gene. CDR3 nucleotide sequence: TGTGCCAGCAGTTTAGGGACTAGCGGGGGTTACGAGCAGTACTTC. Translated, it gives CASSLGTSGGYEQYF.

J is TRBJ2-5 and V is TRBV27; D may be TRBD2 (5 bases). The CDR3 is 12 amino acids. Germline CDR1 and CDR2: MNHEY and SMNVEV (reference sequence). Trimming shortened V by 5 bases and J by 9 bases, and 13 bases separated the two germline ends. This CDR3 is CASSTPPGAQYF. CDR3 nucleotide sequence: TGTGCCAGCAGTACCCCGCCCGGGGCCCAGTACTTC.

The genes are TRBV4-2 and TRBJ2-3; D is ambiguous. CDR3 length equals 14 residues. Trimming took 0 bases from V and 6 from J, leaving 10 bases between them. CDR1 and CDR2 from the germline V gene are LGHNA and YNFKEQ. CDR3: CASSQDPQTDTQYF. The CDR3 region has the DNA TGTGCCAGCAGCCAAGACCCACAAACGGATACGCAGTATTTT.

J is TRBJ1-1 and V is TRBV2; a weak D match, TRBD1 (5 bases). The CDR3 loop spans 13 amino acids. The germline V gene has CDR1 SNHLY and CDR2 FYNNEI. V was pared by 3 bases and J by 5 bases, with 10 bases between. CDR3: CASSDREETEAFF. CDR3 bases: TGTGCCAGCAGTGACAGGGAGGAAACTGAAGCTTTCTTT.

This clone was counted a single time. The rearrangement joins TRBV7-9 to TRBJ2-7; TRBD1 agrees at 8 bases. Germline assignment: CDR1 SEHNR and CDR2 FQNEAQ (reference sequence). The V and J ends lost 4 bases and 2 bases, in that order; junction bases with no gene match: 13. CDR3 length: 17 residues. This CDR3 reads CASSWPTGTGDPYEQYF. The DNA of the CDR3 is TGTGCCAGCAGCTGGCCGACCGGGACAGGAGACCCCTACGAGCAGTACTTC. Complete variable domain (other parts from reference TRBV7-9 and TRBJ2-7): DTGVSQNPRHKITKRGQNVTFRCDPISEHNRLYWYRQTLGQGPEFLTYFQNEAQLEKSRLLSDRFSAERPKGSFSTLEIQRTEQGDSAMYLCASSWPTGTGDPYEQYFGPGTRLTVT.

The genes are TRBV9 and TRBJ2-3, with a weak D call TRBD2 (5 bases). The CDR3 spans 16 residues. V dropped 0 bases and J dropped 7 bases, with 18 bases sitting between them. Germline CDR1 is SGDLS and CDR2 is YYNGEE. As DNA, the CDR3 is TGTGCCAGCAGCGTAGGAACCCGTAGCGTTTCATATACGCAGTATTTT. As protein: CASSVGTRSVSYTQYF.

With regard to this clone: Germline is not matched at one junction end, which may reflect a read error. This chain joins TRBV5-6 and TRBJ2-4; D perhaps matches TRBD1 (5 bases). Per germline, CDR1 SGHDT and CDR2 YYEEEE. CDR3 length equals 14 residues. The CDR3 reads CASSPRGRQNSRAF. In DNA, the CDR3 is TGTGCCAGCAGCCCTAGGGGCAGACAGAACTCCCGGGCCTTC.